Included here is one T cell receptor beta chain sequence, with context. The antigen remains undetermined. Germline CDR1 and CDR2: GTSNPN and SVGIG (reference sequence). V lost 3 bases and J 9 bases, leaving 12 bases between the germline ends. The CDR3 spans 12 residues. Clones were read by immunoSEQ multiplex PCR, and TCRdb kept only the in-frame ones, dropping some. This table holds 50,000 to 85,000 clones, 60% to 80% found once. These data belong to a study of PD-1 blockade in classical Hodgkin lymphoma. Study-level findings and limits: The study found that TCR diversity rose significantly by C4D1 in CD4+ but not CD8+ cells. Complete responders had baseline diversity similar to newly diagnosed patients. Newly diagnosed patients were reported to start with lower TCR diversity than healthy donors.

With no exception, relapse followed autologous stem cell transplantation in all patients, and brentuximab vedotin exposure varied. Complete response, partial response or progressive disease constituted the best response categories observed. The sample consisted of peripheral blood mononuclear cells (PBMCs), taken before the second cycle of nivolumab. The chain carries TRBV30 and TRBJ2-1; D gene ambiguous. The receptor was derived from a human donor with classical Hodgkin lymphoma. The CDR3 is CAWSASRIEQFF. DNA of the CDR3: TGTGCCTGGAGCGCCAGTAGAATTGAGCAGTTCTTC.